This TCR beta chain is from a study of T cell changes during pregnancy in multiple sclerosis. Profiled with immunoSEQ multiplex PCR; TCRdb holds only in-frame clones, not every one. This sample has 35,000 to 50,000 clones; nearly 90% occur once, and the top ten carry over 0.85%. Material: CD4+ T cells from peripheral blood mononuclear cells, obtained after pregnancy. This sequence originates from a female donor with multiple sclerosis, enrolled in a pregnancy study.

The CDR3 nucleotides read TGTGCCAGCAGCGCGACAGGTCGCTCTGGAAACACCATATATTTT. Translated: CASSATGRSGNTIYF. V gene TRBV7-6 combines with J gene TRBJ1-3, with a possible D match to TRBD1 (6 bases). Between the trimmed V and J ends, which lost 5 bases and 0 bases, there was a span of 11 bases. CDR3 length equals 15 residues. CDR1 SGHVS and CDR2 FNYEAQ come from the germline V gene.